These 20 T cell receptor beta chains share one sample of origin, sequenced in a study of T cells in Graves' hyperthyroidism and ophthalmopathy. RNA transcripts provided the source from which TCR beta CDR3 regions were amplified. The primer set for the first-round RT-PCR of the TCR CDR3 was HTBI. TCRdb redid the calling of the multiplex PCR reads with MiXCR, one entry per CDR3 protein. The sample lists about 610,000 distinct CDR3 sequences; 15% to 20% were seen once. The sample taken for sequencing was blood. All receptors derive from a woman aged 40 to 50 with Graves' ophthalmopathy.

This clonotype has at least ten counts. The chain is built from TRBV12-3 or TRBV12-4 and TRBJ1-2; 12 bases are shared with TRBD1. V lost 5 bases to trimming and J lost 4 bases; unmatched junction nucleotides: 8. This CDR3 has 16 residues. The CDR3 DNA is TGTGCCAGCAGTCCCGGCCGGGACAGGGGGCTCTATGGCTACACCTTC. Translation: CASSPGRDRGLYGYTF.

This clonotype showed up many times. The CDR3 here is CASAWVNEQYF. DNA of the CDR3: TGTGCCAGCGCCTGGGTCAACGAGCAGTACTTC. This chain connects TRBV2 to TRBJ2-7; D gene uncertain. This CDR3 comprises 11 residues. V was cut by 8 bases and J by 5 bases, with 10 bases left in between. The germline gives CDR1 SNHLY, CDR2 FYNNEI.

In this sample, this clonotype turned up many times. The chain is built from TRBV5-1 and TRBJ1-1; D uncertain. The CDR3 extends over 14 amino acids. The germline V gene has CDR1 SGHRS and CDR2 YFSETQ. V lost 0 bases and J lost 2, with 8 bases in between. Written as DNA, the CDR3 is TGCGCCAGCAGCTTGGATGGGTCCAACACTGAAGCTTTCTTT. It is translated as CASSLDGSNTEAFF.

The table lists this clonotype with many counts. The chain links TRBV11-2 to TRBJ2-3; D ambiguous. The length of the CDR3 is 13 residues. CDR1 is SGHAT, CDR2 FQNNGV, per germline. V lost 4 bases, J lost 4 bases, and 9 bases lay in between. CDR3 sequence (DNA): TGTGCCAGCAGCTCCCGGCCACCAGATACGCAGTATTTT. It yields the protein CASSSRPPDTQYF.

This clonotype was seen more than once but under ten times. The chain links TRBV15 to TRBJ1-2, with 7 bases that match TRBD1. J was trimmed by 7 bases and V by 1 base; bases with no gene match: 12. Germline V gene lookup returns CDR1 LNHNV and CDR2 YYDKDF (reference sequence). This CDR3 is built from 16 residues. CDR3 protein: CATSRGGETGTGGYTF. The CDR3 bases are TGTGCCACCAGCAGAGGGGGAGAGACAGGGACCGGTGGCTACACCTTC.

This chain uses TRBV6-1 with TRBJ1-5; 7 nucleotides agree with TRBD1. V was pared by 3 bases and J by 6 bases, with 14 bases of the junction left unmatched. CDR1 is MNHNS and CDR2 is SASEGT in the germline V gene. This CDR3 contains 17 residues. CDR3 loop: CASSDWDRGGRAQPQHF. DNA of the CDR3: TGTGCCAGCAGTGATTGGGACCGAGGGGGCAGAGCTCAGCCCCAGCATTTT.

CDR3 region: CASSSGLDQGGGYTF. CDR3 DNA: TGTGCCAGCAGCTCTGGACTTGATCAGGGTGGTGGCTACACCTTC. This sequence joins TRBV5-5 and TRBJ1-2, with D tentatively TRBD1 (5 bases). With 3 bases removed from V and 7 bases from J, the gap between germline ends came to 19 bases. The CDR3 totals 15 residues. CDR1 SGHKS and CDR2 YYEKEE come from the germline V gene (reference sequence).

This clonotype was recorded many times. The chain combines TRBV5-1 with TRBJ2-1, with 9 nucleotides matching TRBD1. The CDR3 is 15 residues long. Germline V CDR1 and CDR2: SGHRS, YFSETQ. The V and J ends lost 5 bases and 0 bases, in that order; junction bases with no gene match: 3. CDR3 residues: CASRGQGSSYNEQFF. CDR3 coding DNA: TGCGCCAGCAGAGGACAGGGGAGCTCCTACAATGAGCAGTTCTTC.

This clonotype was found many times. V gene TRBV20-1 combines with J gene TRBJ1-1, with 7 positions matching TRBD1. The V gene's germline CDR1 is DFQATT and CDR2 SNEGSKA (reference sequence). The ends lost 0 bases at V and 1 base at J; junction bases unmatched: 5. The CDR3 totals 15 residues. CDR3 amino acids: CSARDSGTANTEAFF. The CDR3 coding sequence is TGCAGTGCTAGAGATTCGGGGACAGCGAACACTGAAGCTTTCTTT.

This clonotype has only a few counts. This chain joins TRBV28 and TRBJ2-7; D is perhaps TRBD1 or TRBD2 (5 bases each). V lost 6 bases to trimming and J lost 6 bases, with 15 bases between them. The CDR3 length is 13 residues. Germline V gene sequence: CDR1 MDHEN, CDR2 SYDVKM. CDR3 sequence (DNA): TGTGCCAGCAGGCCAGCCTCAGGGAGCGAGCAGTACTTC. Its protein is CASRPASGSEQYF.

This clonotype was found a few times. This chain connects TRBV14 to TRBJ1-4; TRBD1 matches 8 bases. The germline CDR1 and CDR2 sequences are SGHDN and FVKESK. The CDR3 has 17 residues. With V trimmed by 4 bases and J by 0 bases, 7 bases remained unmatched. The CDR3 DNA sequence: TGTGCCAGCAGCCGCGAATACAGGGGGGCAACTAATGAAAAACTGTTTTTT. It translates to CASSREYRGATNEKLFF.

Turning to this clonotype: Sequence at one end of the junction differs from germline and may be a read error. This sequence joins TRBV18 and TRBJ1-1, with no clear D. This CDR3 comprises 17 residues. CDR1 and CDR2 from the germline V gene are KGHSH and LQKENI. The CDR3 loop reads CANSLSVLQGRGREAFF. The CDR3 DNA reads TGTGCCAACTCACTATCAGTGCTCCAAGGAAGAGGCCGCGAAGCTTTCTTT.

This clonotype was observed many times. This chain uses TRBV27 with TRBJ2-3; 7 nucleotides match TRBD2. CDR1 and CDR2 (germline): MNHEY, SMNVEV (reference sequence). This CDR3 region has 15 residues. The V gene end was trimmed by 10 bases and the J gene end by 1 base; junction bases not matched to a gene: 11. The DNA for the CDR3 is TGTGCCACCAAGACGTGGCTAGCGGGCACAGATACGCAGTATTTT. It translates to CATKTWLAGTDTQYF.

This clonotype was counted many times. The CDR3 here is CASSATGRDRFYNEQFF. CDR3 nucleotides: TGTGCCAGCAGTGCTACCGGCCGGGACAGGTTTTACAATGAGCAGTTCTTC. This chain links TRBV6-1 with TRBJ2-1, with 8 bases matching TRBD1. CDR1 and CDR2 from the germline V gene are MNHNS and SASEGT. V was pared by 4 bases and J by 4 bases, with 12 bases of the junction left unmatched. This CDR3 spans 17 amino acids.

This clonotype was seen a few times. A much more abundant neighbour one base away suggests this may be a read error. The chain combines TRBV7-8 with TRBJ2-1, with a possible D match to TRBD1 (5 bases). The CDR3 sequence is 15 residues long. Germline loops: CDR1 SGHVS, CDR2 FQNEAQ. The CDR3 DNA sequence: TGTGCCAGCGGCTTGGCAGGGTCGGGTTATGGTGAGCAGTTCTTC. It is translated as CASGLAGSGYGEQFF.

This clonotype has at least ten counts. The V gene is TRBV28, the J gene TRBJ2-7; D gene unclear. From germline, CDR1 is MDHEN and CDR2 SYDVKM. Trimming cost V 4 bases and J 3 bases, with 16 bases left between them. The CDR3 sequence is 15 residues long. The CDR3 here is CASSSNGRPLYEQYF. CDR3 in DNA: TGTGCCAGCAGTTCTAACGGACGCCCTCTCTACGAGCAGTACTTC.

This clonotype was counted between two and nine times. V is TRBV6-1 and J is TRBJ1-4; 11 positions agree with TRBD1. Germline CDR1 reads MNHNS; CDR2 reads SASEGT. Losses at the gene ends were 6 bases for V and 8 bases for J; bases not matched to a gene: 14. The CDR3 is made up of 17 amino acids. The CDR3 DNA follows: TGTGCCAGCAGGCCCCGGACAGGGGGCATAAGGAAGGAAAAACTGTTTTTT. Amino acid sequence: CASRPRTGGIRKEKLFF.

This clonotype was detected many times. The rearrangement uses TRBV3-1 and TRBJ2-2; no clear D gene. Germline lookup yields CDR1 LGHDT and CDR2 YNNKEL (reference sequence). This CDR3 region has 14 residues. V dropped 4 bases and J dropped 2 bases, with 8 bases sitting between them. The CDR3 reads CASSPVSNTGELFF. In DNA, the CDR3 is TGTGCCAGCAGCCCAGTCAGTAACACCGGGGAGCTGTTTTTT.

Regarding this clonotype: Given the absence of the conserved phenylalanine or tryptophan at the CDR3 end, a read error is likely. The rearrangement links TRBV10-3 to TRBJ1-1, with 7 bases fitting TRBD1. The CDR3 has 15 amino acids. The V and J ends lost 4 bases and 0 bases, in that order; junction bases with no gene match: 5. Germline V gene lookup returns CDR1 ENHRY and CDR2 SYGVKD. CDR3 DNA sequence: TGTGCCATCAGTGGAAGACAGGGAATGAACACTGAAGCTTTCTCT. Translated: CAISGRQGMNTEAFS.

This clonotype was seen a few times. The V and J genes are TRBV5-1 and TRBJ1-4, with 8 bases aligning to TRBD1. V was pared by 4 bases and J by 6 bases, with 5 bases of the junction left unmatched. CDR3 length equals 14 residues. CDR1 is SGHRS, CDR2 YFSETQ, per germline. Here the CDR3 DNA reads TGCGCCAGCAGCACCGGGACAGGCGATGAAAAACTGTTTTTT. This translates into CASSTGTGDEKLFF.